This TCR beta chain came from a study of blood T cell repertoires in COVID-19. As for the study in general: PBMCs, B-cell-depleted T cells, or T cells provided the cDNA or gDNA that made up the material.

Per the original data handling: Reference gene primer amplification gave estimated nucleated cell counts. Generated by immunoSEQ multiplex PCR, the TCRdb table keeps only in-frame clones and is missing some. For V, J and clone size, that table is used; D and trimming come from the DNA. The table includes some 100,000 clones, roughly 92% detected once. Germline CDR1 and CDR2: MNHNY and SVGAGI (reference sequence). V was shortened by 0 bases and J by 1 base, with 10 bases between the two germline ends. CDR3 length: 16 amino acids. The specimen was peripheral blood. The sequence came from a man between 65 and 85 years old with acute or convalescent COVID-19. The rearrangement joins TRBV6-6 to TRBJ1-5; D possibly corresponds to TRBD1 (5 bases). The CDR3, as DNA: TGTGCCAGCAGTTACTCCGGGGGGGTAAGCAATCAGCCCCAGCATTTT. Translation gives CASSYSGGVSNQPQHF.